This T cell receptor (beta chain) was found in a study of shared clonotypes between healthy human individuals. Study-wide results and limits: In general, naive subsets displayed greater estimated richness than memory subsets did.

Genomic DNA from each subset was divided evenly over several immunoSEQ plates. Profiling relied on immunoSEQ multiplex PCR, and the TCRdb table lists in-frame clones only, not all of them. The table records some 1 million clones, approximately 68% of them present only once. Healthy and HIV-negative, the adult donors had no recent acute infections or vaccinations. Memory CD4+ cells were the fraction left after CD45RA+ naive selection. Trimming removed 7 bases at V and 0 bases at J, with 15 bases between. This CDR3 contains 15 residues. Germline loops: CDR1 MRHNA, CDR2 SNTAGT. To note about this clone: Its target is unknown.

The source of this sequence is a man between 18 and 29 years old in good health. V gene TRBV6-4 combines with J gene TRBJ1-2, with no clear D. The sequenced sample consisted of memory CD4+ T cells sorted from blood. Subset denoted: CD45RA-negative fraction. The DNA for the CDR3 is TGTGCCAGCAATATCGCCCAGGCCGCTAACTATGGCTACACCTTC. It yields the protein CASNIAQAANYGYTF.